These T cell receptor beta chains were read from a single sample in a study of blood T cell repertoires in COVID-19. The data were produced by immunoSEQ multiplex PCR, yet TCRdb's version contains in-frame clones alone and is incomplete. The sample carries around 92,000 clones, 75% to 90% recorded once. Sequenced material: peripheral blood. Receptors were obtained from a woman at least 80 years old with active COVID-19. The CDR3 runs from the conserved cysteine through the conserved F or W. Each record gives: V gene, clone size, D gene, J gene, CDR3 length, CDR3 protein, CDR3 DNA. A D gene is named only where the DNA matches it firmly. Some rows mark clone size as missing; the rest say once, few, many or name a class of expanded clone.

TRBV7-2	NA	TRBD1	TRBJ2-7	18	CASSLRLGTGDLFYEQYF	TGTGCCAGCAGCTTAAGGCTTGGGACAGGGGATTTATTCTACGAGCAGTACTTC
TRBV28	NA	TRBD1	TRBJ2-2	14	CASKTNYRGWELFF	TGTGCCAGCAAGACTAATTACAGGGGTTGGGAGCTGTTTTTT
TRBV27	NA	NA	TRBJ2-1	11	CASTSYNEQFF	TGTGCCAGCACCTCGTACAATGAGCAGTTCTTC
TRBV7-9	NA	NA	TRBJ1-2	17	CASSLMTGSAEGGGYTF	TGTGCCAGCAGCTTGATGACAGGTTCGGCCGAAGGTGGTGGCTACACCTTC
TRBV7-8	NA	TRBD1	TRBJ1-3	16	CASSLARGPVGNTIYF	TGTGCCAGCAGCTTAGCCAGGGGGCCGGTTGGAAACACCATATATTTT
TRBV9	NA	TRBD2	TRBJ2-1	15	CASSDTSGTYNEQFF	TGTGCCAGCAGCGATACTAGCGGGACATACAATGAGCAGTTCTTC
TRBV20-1	NA	NA	TRBJ2-2	14	CSASPQIEHGELFF	TGCAGTGCTAGTCCTCAGATTGAACACGGGGAGCTGTTTTTT
TRBV3-1/TRBV3-2	NA	NA	TRBJ2-5	12	CASRLSGETQYF	TGTGCCAGTAGACTGTCGGGGGAGACCCAGTACTTC
TRBV7-9	NA	TRBD1	TRBJ1-1	15	CASSLLRTGIPEAFF	TGTGCCAGCAGCTTACTTCGGACAGGAATCCCTGAAGCTTTCTTT
TRBV7-2	once	NA	TRBJ1-6	14	CASATRGNNSPLHF	TGTGCCAGTGCCACCAGGGGAAATAATTCACCCCTCCACTTT
TRBV15	few	TRBD2	TRBJ2-1	16	CATSREASGSYNEQFF	TGTGCCACCAGCAGAGAGGCTAGCGGGTCCTACAATGAGCAGTTCTTC
TRBV29-1	NA	TRBD1	TRBJ2-7	13	CSVAGQGPYEQYF	TGCAGCGTTGCGGGACAGGGACCCTACGAGCAGTACTTC
TRBV11-1	NA	NA	TRBJ2-5	16	CASSLGGIPEGETQYF	TGTGCCAGCAGCTTAGGCGGGATCCCCGAGGGAGAGACCCAGTACTTC
TRBV6-2/TRBV6-3	NA	NA	TRBJ1-3	16	CASSRWTGESGNTIYF	TGTGCCAGCAGCCGGTGGACGGGAGAATCTGGAAACACCATATATTTT
TRBV23-1	few	TRBD2	TRBJ2-7	20	CASSQSRDSVGAGMTYEQYF	TGCGCCAGCAGTCAATCCCGTGACTCGGTGGGAGCGGGAATGACCTACGAGCAGTACTTC
TRBV2	NA	NA	TRBJ2-7	13	CASTPGPASAALF	TGTGCCAGCACTCCCGGGCCGGCTAGCGCGGCCCTTTTC
TRBV30	NA	NA	TRBJ2-6	13	CASGNSGANVLTF	TGTGCCTCCGGGAACTCTGGGGCCAACGTCCTGACTTTC
TRBV7-9	NA	NA	TRBJ2-1	15	CASSPRGQHYNEQFF	TGTGCCAGCAGCCCCCGAGGACAGCACTACAATGAGCAGTTCTTC
TRBV6-2/TRBV6-3	NA	NA	TRBJ2-1	12	CASGRRGLEQFF	TGTGCCAGCGGCCGCCGCGGCCTGGAGCAGTTCTTC
TRBV21-1	NA	NA	TRBJ2-5	15	CASSPGVYTGETQYF	TGTGCCAGCAGCCCCGGGGTCTATACCGGAGAGACCCAGTACTTC
TRBV6-5	NA	NA	TRBJ1-1	12	CASWRGQGSAFF	TGTGCCAGCTGGCGGGGTCAGGGTTCAGCTTTCTTT
TRBV19	NA	TRBD1	TRBJ1-2	16	CASRTGTGFSVYGYTF	TGTGCCAGTAGAACCGGGACAGGGTTTTCAGTTTATGGCTACACCTTC
TRBV7-8	NA	NA	TRBJ2-5	11	CASSPSGSQYF	TGTGCCAGCAGCCCATCGGGGTCCCAGTACTTC
TRBV27	NA	TRBD1	TRBJ2-5	13	CASSSHRGETQYF	TGTGCCAGCAGTTCTCACAGGGGAGAGACCCAGTACTTC
TRBV6-2/TRBV6-3	NA	NA	TRBJ2-1	14	CASSSGSSYNEQFF	TGTGCCAGCAGTTCCGGGAGCTCCTACAATGAGCAGTTCTTC
TRBV12-3/TRBV12-4	NA	NA	TRBJ1-2	13	CASRVSGSDGYTF	TGTGCCAGCCGTGTTTCAGGTTCAGATGGCTACACCTTC
TRBV3-1/TRBV3-2	once	NA	TRBJ2-1	11	CASSQAGLQFF	TGTGCCAGCAGCCAAGCGGGACTGCAGTTCTTC
TRBV15	NA	TRBD1	TRBJ1-6	14	CATSARTGDSPLHF	TGTGCCACCAGCGCCCGGACAGGGGATTCACCCCTCCACTTT
TRBV3-1/TRBV3-2	NA	NA	TRBJ2-5	15	CASSPELLFSETQYF	TGTGCCAGCAGCCCCGAACTCCTATTTTCAGAGACCCAGTACTTC
TRBV5-5	few	NA	TRBJ1-1	15	CASSDRPTGNTEAFF	TGTGCCAGCAGCGATCGGCCTACAGGGAACACTGAAGCTTTCTTT
TRBV6-5	NA	TRBD1	TRBJ1-5	15	CASGPDRGIDQPQHF	TGTGCCAGCGGTCCGGACAGGGGAATCGATCAGCCCCAGCATTTT
TRBV19	few	NA	TRBJ1-3	14	CASSIPGGGNTIYF	TGTGCCAGTAGTATCCCCGGAGGCGGAAACACCATATATTTT
TRBV5-6	NA	NA	TRBJ1-1	14	CASSTGQSDTEAFF	TGTGCCAGCAGCACCGGACAGTCCGACACTGAAGCTTTCTTT
TRBV19	NA	NA	TRBJ1-1	12	CATRVKGTEAFF	TGTGCCACCAGGGTCAAGGGCACTGAAGCTTTCTTT
TRBV6-5	NA	NA	TRBJ1-4	15	CASRRGGPTNEKLFF	TGTGCCAGCAGACGAGGAGGGCCCACTAATGAAAAACTGTTTTTT
TRBV3-1/TRBV3-2	few	TRBD1	TRBJ2-1	15	CASSKTGGAYNEQFF	TGTGCCAGCAGCAAAACAGGGGGCGCGTACAATGAGCAGTTCTTC
TRBV27	NA	TRBD2	TRBJ2-3	17	CASSSPLAGDLTDTQYF	TGTGCCAGCAGTTCACCTCTAGCGGGAGATCTTACAGATACGCAGTATTTT
TRBV27	NA	TRBD2	TRBJ2-7	13	CASWTSGSYEQYF	TGTGCCAGCTGGACTAGCGGGAGCTACGAGCAGTACTTC
TRBV27	NA	NA	TRBJ1-6	15	CASSLMGHIVSPLHF	TGTGCCAGCAGTTTAATGGGACACATAGTTTCACCCCTCCACTTT
TRBV28	NA	TRBD1	TRBJ2-3	16	CASSETGTDDTDTQYF	TGTGCCAGCAGTGAAACCGGGACAGACGACACAGATACGCAGTATTTT
TRBV2	NA	NA	TRBJ2-7	14	CASSEIGGLSEQYF	TGTGCCAGCAGTGAAATCGGGGGACTCAGCGAGCAGTACTTC
TRBV19	NA	NA	TRBJ2-4	14	CASSSTGRKNIQYF	TGTGCCAGTAGTAGTACTGGTCGGAAAAACATTCAGTACTTC
TRBV20-1	NA	NA	TRBJ1-5	13	CSASSLGNQPQHF	TGCAGTGCTAGTTCGTTAGGCAATCAGCCCCAGCATTTT
TRBV6-7	once	NA	TRBJ1-5	14	CASSALQGHQPQHF	TGTGCCAGCAGTGCCTTACAGGGACATCAGCCCCAGCATTTT
TRBV19	NA	NA	TRBJ2-3	14	CASRWGALTDTQYF	TGTGCCAGTAGGTGGGGAGCGCTCACAGATACGCAGTATTTT